These 8 T cell receptor beta chains were all obtained from the same sample, sequenced in a study of blood T cell repertoires in COVID-19. The assay was immunoSEQ multiplex PCR, and TCRdb's table has in-frame clones only and misses some. Of about 160,000 clones detected, under 85% appear once; the ten largest clones hold around 1.2%. What was sequenced was peripheral blood. All receptors derive from a man aged 60-69 years who had recovered from COVID-19.

This sequence joins TRBV6-4 and TRBJ2-2, with TRBD1 matching over 11 bases. With V trimmed by 2 bases and J by 3 bases, 2 bases remained unmatched. This CDR3 has 16 residues. Germline V gene data show CDR1 as MRHNA and CDR2 as SNTAGT. CDR3 sequence reads: CASSDQGQGDTGELFF. As DNA, the CDR3 is TGTGCCAGCAGTGACCAGGGACAGGGGGACACCGGGGAGCTGTTTTTT.

The chain links TRBV5-6 to TRBJ2-7; tentative D call: TRBD2 (6 bases). This CDR3 contains 12 residues. V lost 4 bases and J lost 2, with 7 bases in between. CDR1 SGHDT and CDR2 YYEEEE come from the germline V gene. This CDR3 is CASSRETYEQYF. CDR3 DNA: TGTGCCAGCAGCCGGGAGACCTACGAGCAGTACTTC.

The chain recombines TRBV7-9 with TRBJ1-2; 7 nucleotides match TRBD1. The CDR3 extends over 16 amino acids. Germline CDR1 reads SEHNR; CDR2 reads FQNEAQ (reference sequence). The trim removed 5 bases at V and 5 bases at J, leaving 14 bases unmatched. The chain's CDR3 is CASSHTPDRKPYGYTF. Written as DNA, the CDR3 is TGTGCCAGCAGCCACACTCCGGACAGGAAACCTTATGGCTACACCTTC.

V and J are TRBV7-9 and TRBJ2-1, with 10 bases identical to TRBD2. V gave up 6 bases and J gave up 3 bases; unmatched junction bases: 8. Per germline, CDR1 SEHNR and CDR2 FQNEAQ (reference sequence). The CDR3 contains 16 residues. CDR3 coding DNA: TGTGCCAGCAGGCGGTCTGGACTAGCGGTCTACAATGAGCAGTTCTTC. Translation gives CASRRSGLAVYNEQFF. Full variable domain (remainder filled in from reference TRBV7-9 and TRBJ2-1): DTGVSQNPRHKITKRGQNVTFRCDPISEHNRLYWYRQTLGQGPEFLTYFQNEAQLEKSRLLSDRFSAERPKGSFSTLEIQRTEQGDSAMYLCASRRSGLAVYNEQFFGPGTRLTVL.

This chain uses TRBV27 with TRBJ1-2, with 7 bases identical to TRBD1. The germline V gene encodes CDR1 MNHEY and CDR2 SMNVEV (reference sequence). The CDR3 covers 15 residues. J was trimmed by 7 bases and V by 2 bases; bases with no gene match: 10. The CDR3 nucleotides are TGTGCCAGCAGTTTAAAGTTTGTCGGGACAGCTGGCTACACCTTC. Its translation is CASSLKFVGTAGYTF.

The genes are TRBV7-8 and TRBJ2-3; D unresolved. V lost 6 bases to trimming and J lost 6 bases, with 19 bases between them. Germline assignment: CDR1 SGHVS and CDR2 FQNEAQ. The CDR3 runs 15 residues. The CDR3 protein is CASRLTSTSGDTQYF. The CDR3 nucleotides read TGTGCCAGCAGGCTGACTTCTACCAGTGGGGATACGCAGTATTTT.

The chain has TRBV10-2 and TRBJ2-5; D may be TRBD1 (5 bases). There are 14 residues in the CDR3. V gave up 5 bases and J gave up 3 bases, with 13 bases separating them. The germline V gene has CDR1 WSHSY and CDR2 SAAADI. The CDR3 loop reads CASSPITGEETQYF. The CDR3 bases are TGCGCCAGCAGTCCAATTACAGGTGAAGAGACCCAGTACTTC.

Turning to this clone: Additional DNA sequences in this sample encode the identical CDR3. J is TRBJ2-5 and V is TRBV9; tentative D call: TRBD2 (6 bases). In germline, CDR1 is SGDLS, CDR2 YYNGEE. V was shortened by 2 bases and J by 2 bases, with 10 bases between the two germline ends. The CDR3 is 14 residues long. In nucleotides, the CDR3 is TGTGCCAGCAGCGTCACTGGAGGGCAAGAGACCCAGTACTTC. Residues: CASSVTGGQETQYF. The variable domain in full, completed from reference TRBV9 and TRBJ2-5, reads DSGVTQTPKHLITATGQRVTLRCSPRSGDLSVYWYQQSLDQGLQFLIQYYNGEERAKGNILERFSAQQFPDLHSELNLSSLELGDSALYFCASSVTGGQETQYFGPGTRLLVL.